This entry lists 12 T cell receptor beta chains sequenced from one sample in a study of blood T cells in healthy people across ages. Primers used in a second PCR of roughly 7 to 11 cycles were a sample-barcoded 5' primer and a J-beta primer mix. One entry per CDR3 protein, called by TCRdb with MiXCR from the 5' RACE reads. Among about 500,000 distinct CDR3 sequences listed, 24% were seen once. The same data also contributed to another study, on T cells of mothers and their children.

Sequenced input: blood. All receptors come from a boy between 10 and 17 years old in good health.

This clonotype was seen many times. The chain employs TRBV7-2 and TRBJ2-7, with 11 bases lining up with TRBD2. Germline V CDR1 and CDR2: SGHTA, FQGNSA. The CDR3 runs to 15 residues. Trimming at V came to 1 base and at J to 4 bases, leaving 3 bases not matched to a gene. CDR3 DNA sequence: TGTGCCAGCAGCTTAGAAGGGACTAGCGGATACGAGCAGTACTTC. Protein product: CASSLEGTSGYEQYF.

This sequence joins TRBV28 and TRBJ1-2; 11 bases match TRBD1. V lost 3 bases, J lost 3 bases, and 3 bases stayed unmatched. This CDR3 is built from 15 residues. Germline V gene sequence: CDR1 MDHEN, CDR2 SYDVKM. DNA for the CDR3: TGTGCCAGCAGTTTCCGGGACAGGGGGTACTATGGCTACACCTTC. Protein product: CASSFRDRGYYGYTF.

At least ten counts were recorded for this clonotype. This chain links TRBV2 with TRBJ2-1; 14 bases line up with TRBD2. The CDR3 runs 21 residues. CDR1 and CDR2 (germline): SNHLY, FYNNEI. V was pared by 2 bases and J by 10 bases, with 22 bases of the junction left unmatched. Here the CDR3 reads CASSEPPGLAGASGFLGEQFF. As DNA, the CDR3 is TGTGCCAGCAGTGAACCCCCGGGACTAGCGGGAGCTTCAGGTTTCCTGGGGGAGCAGTTCTTC.

The gene calls are TRBV29-1 and TRBJ2-6; TRBD1 matches at 7 bases. The junction had 10 bases not matched to a gene; V was cut back by 7 bases and J by 1 base. The CDR3 extends over 16 amino acids. Germline loops: CDR1 SQVTM, CDR2 ANQGSEA. The CDR3 is CSARQGEGSGANVLTF. As DNA, the CDR3 is TGCAGCGCACGACAGGGTGAGGGGTCTGGGGCCAACGTCCTGACTTTC.

At least ten counts were recorded for this clonotype. The chain employs TRBV7-8 and TRBJ2-4; the D is unclear. CDR1 and CDR2 from the germline V gene are SGHVS and FQNEAQ. The V gene lost 1 base and the J gene lost 4 bases, with 14 bases spanning the gap. The CDR3 sequence is 16 residues long. CDR3 loop: CASSLDSRIAKNIQYF. The CDR3 DNA reads TGTGCCAGCAGCTTAGACTCTCGGATCGCAAAAAACATTCAGTACTTC.

The chain uses TRBV7-2 and TRBJ1-1; D not resolved. The germline V gene encodes CDR1 SGHTA and CDR2 FQGNSA. The CDR3 length is 13 residues. Trimming took off 5 bases at V and 6 bases at J, with 13 bases between the two ends. CDR3 DNA: TGTGCCAGCAGCCTCAGCGTGGGCCCTGAAGCTTTCTTT. Encoded protein: CASSLSVGPEAFF. Filled out from reference TRBV7-2 and TRBJ1-1, the complete variable domain reads GAGVSQSPSNKVTEKGKDVELRCDPISGHTALYWYRQSLGQGLEFLIYFQGNSAPDKSGLPSDRFSAERTGGSVSTLTIQRTQQEDSAVYLCASSLSVGPEAFFGQGTRLTVV.

This clonotype was seen at least ten times. This chain uses TRBV5-1 with TRBJ2-1; TRBD2 matches 14 bases. Germline CDR1 reads SGHRS; CDR2 reads YFSETQ. The V segment lost 2 bases and the J segment 0 bases; nucleotides outside the gene matches: 10. The CDR3 sequence is 20 residues long. CDR3 sequence (DNA): TGCGCCAGCAGCTTAAGTAGACTAGCGGGGGGGTCAAGCTCCTACAATGAGCAGTTCTTC. Amino acid sequence: CASSLSRLAGGSSSYNEQFF.

The rearrangement links TRBV6-5 to TRBJ2-1; TRBD1 is a possible D gene (5 bases). Between the trimmed V and J ends, which lost 0 bases and 0 bases, there was a span of 18 bases. The CDR3 loop spans 19 amino acids. CDR1 MNHEY and CDR2 SVGAGI come from the germline V gene. CDR3 protein: CASSYSSDTRVLSYNEQFF. Written as DNA, the CDR3 is TGTGCCAGCAGTTACTCATCGGACACCCGAGTACTCTCCTACAATGAGCAGTTCTTC.

This chain links TRBV6-5 with TRBJ2-5; no clear D gene. Germline V lookup: CDR1 MNHEY, CDR2 SVGAGI. V lost 2 bases to trimming and J lost 1 base, with 5 bases between them. This CDR3 has 13 amino acids. The CDR3 region is CASSYGIQETQYF. The CDR3 bases are TGTGCCAGCAGTTACGGGATCCAAGAGACCCAGTACTTC.

The CDR3 bases are TGTGCCAGCAGTCGAAGACAGGGGAAGGGAGAGACCCAGTACTTC. Amino acids: CASSRRQGKGETQYF. V usage is TRBV12-3 or TRBV12-4 and J usage is TRBJ2-5, with TRBD1 identical over 8 bases. Losses at the gene ends were 5 bases for V and 4 bases for J; bases not matched to a gene: 9. The CDR3 covers 15 residues.

The sample holds a few counts of this clonotype. The chain carries TRBV11-2 and TRBJ1-4, with D possibly TRBD1 on 6 matching bases. V was cut by 7 bases and J by 5 bases, with 23 bases left in between. Germline V lookup: CDR1 SGHAT, CDR2 FQNNGV. There are 17 residues in the CDR3. CDR3 coding DNA: TGTGCCAGCACCCCTGCGGCGGTATGGGGGCGGAATGAAAAACTGTTTTTT. Translation: CASTPAAVWGRNEKLFF. Filled out from reference TRBV11-2 and TRBJ1-4, the complete variable domain reads EAGVAQSPRYKIIEKRQSVAFWCNPISGHATLYWYQQILGQGPKLLIQFQNNGVVDDSQLPKDRFSAERLKGVDSTLKIQPAKLEDSAVYLCASTPAAVWGRNEKLFFGSGTQLSVL.

Points on this clonotype: One end of the junction varies from germline; a read error may be responsible. The V and J genes are TRBV7-9 and TRBJ1-1; TRBD1 aligns across 10 bases. In germline, CDR1 is SEHNR, CDR2 FQNEAQ (reference sequence). CDR3 size: 16 residues. Here the CDR3 reads CASSLLPGQGNIEAFF. The CDR3 DNA sequence: TGTGCCAGCAGCTTATTACCGGGACAGGGGAACATTGAAGCTTTCTTT.